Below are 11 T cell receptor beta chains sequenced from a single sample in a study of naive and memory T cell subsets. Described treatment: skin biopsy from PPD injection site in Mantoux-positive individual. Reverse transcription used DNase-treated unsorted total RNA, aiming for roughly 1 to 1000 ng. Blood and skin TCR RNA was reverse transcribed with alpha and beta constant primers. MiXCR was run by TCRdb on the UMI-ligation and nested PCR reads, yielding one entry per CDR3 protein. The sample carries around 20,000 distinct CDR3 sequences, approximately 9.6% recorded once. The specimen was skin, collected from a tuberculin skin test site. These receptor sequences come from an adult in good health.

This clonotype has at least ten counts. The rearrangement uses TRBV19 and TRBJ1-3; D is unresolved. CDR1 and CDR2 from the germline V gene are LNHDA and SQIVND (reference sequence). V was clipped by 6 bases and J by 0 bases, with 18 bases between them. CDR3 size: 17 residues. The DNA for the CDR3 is TGTGCCAGTAGCGTTACGGGTAGGACTCACTCTGGAAACACCATATATTTT. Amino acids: CASSVTGRTHSGNTIYF.

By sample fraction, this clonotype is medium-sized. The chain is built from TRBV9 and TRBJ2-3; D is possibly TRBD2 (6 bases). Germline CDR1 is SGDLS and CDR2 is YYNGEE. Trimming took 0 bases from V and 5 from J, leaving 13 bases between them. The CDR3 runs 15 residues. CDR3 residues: CASSVVGAGGDTQYF. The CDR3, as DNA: TGTGCCAGCAGCGTAGTAGGAGCGGGCGGAGATACGCAGTATTTT.

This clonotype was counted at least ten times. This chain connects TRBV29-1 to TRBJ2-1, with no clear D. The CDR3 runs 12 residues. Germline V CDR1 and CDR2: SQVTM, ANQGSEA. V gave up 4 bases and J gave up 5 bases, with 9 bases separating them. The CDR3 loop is CSVGARNNEQFF. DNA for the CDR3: TGCAGCGTTGGGGCACGGAACAATGAGCAGTTCTTC.

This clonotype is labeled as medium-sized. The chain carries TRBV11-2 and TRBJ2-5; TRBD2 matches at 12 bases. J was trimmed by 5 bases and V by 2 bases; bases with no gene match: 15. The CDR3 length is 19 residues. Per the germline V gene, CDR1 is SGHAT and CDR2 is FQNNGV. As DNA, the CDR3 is TGTGCCAGCAGCTTAAGGATCCGACTAGCGGGGGAGACCGGGGAGACCCAGTACTTC. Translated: CASSLRIRLAGETGETQYF.

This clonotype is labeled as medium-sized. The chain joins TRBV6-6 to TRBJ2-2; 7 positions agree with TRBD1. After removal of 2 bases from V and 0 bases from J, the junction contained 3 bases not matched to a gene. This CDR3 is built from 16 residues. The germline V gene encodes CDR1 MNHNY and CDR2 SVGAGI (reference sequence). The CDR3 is CASSYRQGPNTGELFF. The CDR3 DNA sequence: TGTGCCAGCAGTTACCGACAGGGACCGAACACCGGGGAGCTGTTTTTT.

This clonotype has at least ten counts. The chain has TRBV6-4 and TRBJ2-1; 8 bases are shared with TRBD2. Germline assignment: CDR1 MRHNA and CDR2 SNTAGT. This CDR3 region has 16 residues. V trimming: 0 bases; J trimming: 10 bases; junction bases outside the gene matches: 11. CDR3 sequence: CASSDSAGRGPWEQFF. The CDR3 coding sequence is TGTGCCAGCAGTGACTCAGCCGGGAGGGGACCATGGGAGCAGTTCTTC.

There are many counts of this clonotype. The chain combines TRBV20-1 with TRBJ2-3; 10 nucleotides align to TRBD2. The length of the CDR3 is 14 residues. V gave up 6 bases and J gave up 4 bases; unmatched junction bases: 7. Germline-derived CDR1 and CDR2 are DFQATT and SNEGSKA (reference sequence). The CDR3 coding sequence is TGCAGTGCCATTCCTAGCGGGAGATCAGATACGCAGTATTTT. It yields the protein CSAIPSGRSDTQYF.

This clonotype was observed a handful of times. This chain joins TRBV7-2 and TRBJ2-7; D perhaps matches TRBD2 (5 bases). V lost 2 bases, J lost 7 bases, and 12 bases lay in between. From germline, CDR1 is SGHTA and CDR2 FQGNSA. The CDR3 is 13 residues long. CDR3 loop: CASSLRAPGEQYF. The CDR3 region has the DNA TGTGCCAGCAGCTTAAGGGCCCCGGGGGAGCAGTACTTC.

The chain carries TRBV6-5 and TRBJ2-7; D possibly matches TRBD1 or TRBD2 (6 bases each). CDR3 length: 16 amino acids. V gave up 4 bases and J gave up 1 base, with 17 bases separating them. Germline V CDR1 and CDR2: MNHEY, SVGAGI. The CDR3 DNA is TGTGCCAGCAGTTCCTCCGAACGGAGGGGGTCCTACGAGCAGTACTTC. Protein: CASSSSERRGSYEQYF.

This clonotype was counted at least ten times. As DNA, the CDR3 is TGTGCCAGTAGTACGGACAGGGGGACCTACAATGAGCAGTTCTTC. Its protein is CASSTDRGTYNEQFF. V gene TRBV19 combines with J gene TRBJ2-1; 10 bases are shared with TRBD1. The V gene's germline CDR1 is LNHDA and CDR2 SQIVND (reference sequence). J lost 2 bases, V lost 4 bases, and 2 bases had no gene match. This CDR3 is 15 amino acids long.

The CDR3 region is CASRERDTQYF. The DNA for the CDR3 is TGCGCCAGCAGAGAACGAGATACGCAGTATTTT. The chain carries TRBV5-1 and TRBJ2-3; D remains ambiguous. The CDR3 loop spans 11 amino acids. V was cut by 5 bases and J by 5 bases, with 6 bases left in between. Per the germline V gene, CDR1 is SGHRS and CDR2 is YFSETQ.